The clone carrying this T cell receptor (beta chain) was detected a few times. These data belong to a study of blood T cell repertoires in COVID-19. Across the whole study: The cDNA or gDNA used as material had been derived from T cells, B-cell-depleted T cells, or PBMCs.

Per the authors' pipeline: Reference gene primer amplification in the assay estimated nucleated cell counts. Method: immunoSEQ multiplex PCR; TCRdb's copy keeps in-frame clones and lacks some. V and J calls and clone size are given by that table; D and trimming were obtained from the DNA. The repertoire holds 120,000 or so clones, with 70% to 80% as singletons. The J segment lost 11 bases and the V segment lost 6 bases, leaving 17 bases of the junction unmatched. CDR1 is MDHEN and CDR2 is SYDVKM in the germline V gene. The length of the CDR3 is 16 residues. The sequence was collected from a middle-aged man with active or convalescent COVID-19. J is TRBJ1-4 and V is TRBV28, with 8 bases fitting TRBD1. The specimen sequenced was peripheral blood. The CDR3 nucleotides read TGTGCCAGCAGCGGACAGACGGGCTACAGGGGGGGTAAACTGTTTTTT. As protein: CASSGQTGYRGGKLFF.